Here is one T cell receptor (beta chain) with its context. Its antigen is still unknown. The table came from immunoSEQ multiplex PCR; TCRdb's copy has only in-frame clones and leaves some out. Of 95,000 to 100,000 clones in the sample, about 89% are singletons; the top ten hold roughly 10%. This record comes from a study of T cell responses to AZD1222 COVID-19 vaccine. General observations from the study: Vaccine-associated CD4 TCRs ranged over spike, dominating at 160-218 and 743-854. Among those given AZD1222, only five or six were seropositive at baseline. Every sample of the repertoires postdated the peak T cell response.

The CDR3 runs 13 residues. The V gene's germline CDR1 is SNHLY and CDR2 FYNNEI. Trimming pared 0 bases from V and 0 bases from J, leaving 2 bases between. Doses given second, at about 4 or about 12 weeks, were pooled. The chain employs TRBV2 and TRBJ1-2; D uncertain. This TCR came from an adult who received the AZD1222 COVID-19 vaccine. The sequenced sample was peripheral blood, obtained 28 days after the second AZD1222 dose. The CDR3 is CASSEAPNYGYTF. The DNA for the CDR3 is TGTGCCAGCAGTGAAGCCCCTAACTATGGCTACACCTTC.